A single sample gave rise to the 24 T cell receptor beta chains below, sequenced in a study of blood T cell repertoires in COVID-19. TCRdb's copy holds only in-frame clones and misses some; the assay was immunoSEQ multiplex PCR. This table holds about 200,000 clones, roughly 82% found once. The sample comprised PBMCs or T cells enriched from blood (not recorded which). The receptors come from a man in his forties who had recovered from COVID-19.

The chain combines TRBV6-2 or TRBV6-3 with TRBJ2-6; D is perhaps TRBD1 (6 bases). V dropped 7 bases and J dropped 9 bases, with 13 bases sitting between them. Germline V gives CDR1 MNHEY, CDR2 SVGEGT. The CDR3 length is 13 residues. The CDR3 DNA reads TGTGCCAGCAACCCAGGGGAAGTCAACGTCCTGACTTTC. This encodes CASNPGEVNVLTF.

The chain couples TRBV24-1 to TRBJ1-1; maybe TRBD1 (5 bases). The germline V gene has CDR1 KGHDR and CDR2 SFDVKD. The V end lost 4 bases, the J end lost 3 bases, and 14 bases lay between the germline ends. CDR3 length equals 15 residues. CDR3 in DNA: TGTGCCACCAGTGACCCGGTTTTAGGGGACACTGAAGCTTTCTTT. Its protein product is CATSDPVLGDTEAFF.

This chain connects TRBV18 to TRBJ1-4; no firm D call. The length of the CDR3 is 13 residues. Germline lookup yields CDR1 KGHSH and CDR2 LQKENI. V lost 3 bases and J lost 6, with 8 bases in between. CDR3 sequence: CASSPPGDEKLFF. In nucleotides, the CDR3 is TGTGCCAGCTCACCCCCCGGAGATGAAAAACTGTTTTTT.

The chain couples TRBV5-4 to TRBJ2-1, with 10 nucleotides matching TRBD2. J was trimmed by 2 bases and V by 2 bases; bases with no gene match: 4. The CDR3 is 16 residues long. Germline lookup yields CDR1 SGHNT and CDR2 YYREEE (reference sequence). In DNA form, the CDR3 reads TGTGCCAGCAGCTTATCAACTAGCGGGGCCTACAATGAGCAGTTCTTC. This gives the protein CASSLSTSGAYNEQFF.

The V call is TRBV27, the J call TRBJ2-7; 7 nucleotides agree with TRBD2. Germline V gives CDR1 MNHEY, CDR2 SMNVEV (reference sequence). The CDR3 totals 15 residues. The J segment lost 5 bases and the V segment lost 6 bases, leaving 13 bases of the junction unmatched. The DNA of the CDR3 is TGTGCCAGCAGCCTCGCGGGAGTATTTCGCCACGAGCAGTACTTC. It translates to CASSLAGVFRHEQYF.

The chain joins TRBV5-1 to TRBJ1-1, with no clear D. Trimming removed 0 bases at V and 8 bases at J, with 8 bases between. The CDR3 covers 12 residues. CDR1 is SGHRS, CDR2 YFSETQ, per germline. The CDR3 region has the DNA TGCGCCAGCAGCTTGGTTGGTAGAGAAGCTTTCTTT. This translates into CASSLVGREAFF.

This clone was recorded once. This chain's CDR3 is CASSYYKLTDTQYF. Here the CDR3 DNA reads TGTGCCAGCAGTTATTATAAGCTCACAGATACGCAGTATTTT. The chain combines TRBV6-5 with TRBJ2-3; unclear D gene. Germline CDR1 reads MNHEY; CDR2 reads SVGAGI. V shed 3 bases and J shed 2 bases, with 9 bases lying between them. The CDR3 runs to 14 residues.

In this sample, this clone turned up a few times. The chain employs TRBV6-5 and TRBJ1-2, with D tentatively TRBD1 (5 bases). Trimming took off 4 bases at V and 4 bases at J, with 13 bases between the two ends. Per the germline V gene, CDR1 is MNHEY and CDR2 is SVGAGI. This CDR3 has 14 amino acids. CDR3 sequence: CASSSTGDTYGYTF. CDR3 in DNA: TGTGCCAGCAGTTCCACAGGCGACACCTATGGCTACACCTTC.

The table lists this clone with a count of one. The gene calls are TRBV19 and TRBJ2-3, with D unclear. This CDR3 is built from 15 residues. Germline V gene lookup returns CDR1 LNHDA and CDR2 SQIVND (reference sequence). V lost 5 bases and J 0 bases, leaving 12 bases between the germline ends. The CDR3 is CASSAPDTSTDTQYF. CDR3 coding DNA: TGTGCCAGTAGTGCCCCCGACACTAGCACAGATACGCAGTATTTT.

The chain uses TRBV7-8 and TRBJ1-2; unclear D gene. The CDR3 is 16 amino acids. The germline CDR1 and CDR2 sequences are SGHVS and FQNEAQ. V gave up 1 base and J gave up 4 bases, with 16 bases separating them. CDR3 coding DNA: TGTGCCAGCAGCTTAGAGGGTCGTCCGGGAGCCTATGGCTACACCTTC. Translation gives CASSLEGRPGAYGYTF.

The V gene is TRBV5-1, the J gene TRBJ1-5; TRBD1 might be the D (5 bases). CDR1 is SGHRS and CDR2 is YFSETQ in the germline V gene. Between the trimmed V and J ends, which lost 0 bases and 4 bases, there was a span of 11 bases. The CDR3 totals 15 residues. DNA for the CDR3: TGCGCCAGCAGCTTGGTGGGGGGTACGAATCAGCCCCAGCATTTT. The encoded protein is CASSLVGGTNQPQHF.

V and J are TRBV14 and TRBJ2-7; D is perhaps TRBD1 (6 bases). Germline CDR1 is SGHDN and CDR2 is FVKESK. The CDR3 spans 15 residues. V lost 0 bases to trimming and J lost 2 bases, with 11 bases between them. CDR3 loop: CASSQEAGAAYEQYF. DNA for the CDR3: TGTGCCAGCAGCCAAGAAGCAGGGGCCGCCTACGAGCAGTACTTC.

This clone was counted only a few times. V and J are TRBV29-1 and TRBJ2-3; D is possibly TRBD2 (5 bases). V lost 6 bases and J 5 bases, leaving 15 bases between the germline ends. The CDR3 length is 13 residues. The germline CDR1 and CDR2 sequences are SQVTM and ANQGSEA. CDR3 residues: CSVYGPGGDTQYF. The CDR3 nucleotides are TGCAGCGTCTATGGACCAGGAGGAGATACGCAGTATTTT.

The V and J genes are TRBV5-4 and TRBJ1-1; no clear D gene. Deletions cut 4 bases from V and 3 bases from J, with 7 bases between. This CDR3 region has 12 residues. Germline-derived CDR1 and CDR2 are SGHNT and YYREEE (reference sequence). DNA for the CDR3: TGTGCCAGCAGCCGTCCTGACACTGAAGCTTTCTTT. Amino acid sequence: CASSRPDTEAFF.

The V gene is TRBV4-1, the J gene TRBJ2-2, with unresolved D. Germline V gene sequence: CDR1 MGHRA, CDR2 YSYEKL. There are 14 residues in the CDR3. V shed 5 bases and J shed 8 bases, with 15 bases lying between them. DNA for the CDR3: TGCGCCAGCAGCTCCCCGTCCCAGTCTGGGGAGCTGTTTTTT. Its translation is CASSSPSQSGELFF.

This chain connects TRBV27 to TRBJ1-2; D gene unclear. CDR3 length: 11 residues. The germline V gene has CDR1 MNHEY and CDR2 SMNVEV (reference sequence). Trimming stripped 8 bases from V and 8 bases from J, with 12 bases between. In DNA, the CDR3 is TGTGCCAGCGGCCGGGGAGAGGGCTACACCTTC. Residues: CASGRGEGYTF.

The chain carries TRBV3-1 (or the pseudogene TRBV3-2) and TRBJ1-4, with TRBD1 identical over 9 bases. The CDR3 has 16 residues. CDR1 is LGHDT, CDR2 YNNKEL, per germline (reference sequence). Trimming took 4 bases from V and 11 from J; bases not matched to a gene: 14. The CDR3 loop reads CASSLFPTGTGYKLFF. CDR3 nucleotide sequence: TGTGCCAGCAGCCTTTTTCCTACCGGGACAGGGTATAAACTGTTTTTT.

The chain combines TRBV5-1 with TRBJ2-3, with D unclear. The CDR3 has 13 residues. Trimming cost V 4 bases and J 6 bases, with 12 bases left between them. CDR1 and CDR2 from the germline V gene are SGHRS and YFSETQ. CDR3 residues: CASSRGIEDTQYF. The DNA of the CDR3 is TGCGCCAGCAGCCGCGGAATTGAGGATACGCAGTATTTT.

In its sample, this clone was seen once. This sequence joins TRBV11-1 and TRBJ2-7; D ambiguous. V was shortened by 3 bases and J by 5 bases, with 11 bases between the two germline ends. CDR3 length equals 13 residues. The germline CDR1 and CDR2 sequences are SGHAT and FQDESV (reference sequence). CDR3 protein: CASSLLRQNEQYF. CDR3 coding DNA: TGTGCCAGCAGCTTGTTGCGGCAGAACGAGCAGTACTTC.

This clone is a singleton in its sample. V and J are TRBV6-5 and TRBJ1-1, with D possibly matching TRBD1 (5 bases). The germline V gene has CDR1 MNHEY and CDR2 SVGAGI. V gave up 2 bases and J gave up 2 bases, with 15 bases separating them. The CDR3 has 16 residues. The CDR3 coding sequence is TGTGCCAGCAGTTACAGTTCCCCGACAGTAAACACTGAAGCTTTCTTT. This translates into CASSYSSPTVNTEAFF.

DNA of the CDR3: TGCAGTGCTAGTAAAGGGGATTATGGCTACACCTTC. Encoded protein: CSASKGDYGYTF. This chain joins TRBV20-1 and TRBJ1-2, with D perhaps matching TRBD1 (5 bases). Germline V gene data show CDR1 as DFQATT and CDR2 as SNEGSKA (reference sequence). The V gene lost 3 bases and the J gene lost 5 bases, with 10 bases spanning the gap. The CDR3 covers 12 residues.

V gene TRBV5-4 combines with J gene TRBJ2-7; 8 bases are shared with TRBD1. This CDR3 region has 14 residues. From germline, CDR1 is SGHNT and CDR2 YYREEE (reference sequence). J gave up 7 bases and V 4 bases, and 10 bases lay outside the gene matches. The CDR3 reads CASSSRTGIEEQYF. The CDR3 nucleotides are TGTGCCAGCAGCAGCCGGACAGGGATTGAGGAGCAGTACTTC. Using reference TRBV5-4 and TRBJ2-7 for the parts outside the CDR3, the full variable domain is ETGVTQSPTHLIKTRGQQVTLRCSSQSGHNTVSWYQQALGQGPQFIFQYYREEENGRGNFPPRFSGLQFPNYSSELNVNALELDDSALYLCASSSRTGIEEQYFGPGTRLTVT.

The chain couples TRBV7-2 to TRBJ1-1, with D perhaps TRBD1 (5 bases). Between the trimmed V and J ends, which lost 3 bases and 1 base, there was a span of 15 bases. Germline CDR1 SGHTA, CDR2 FQGNSA. The CDR3 is made up of 16 amino acids. The CDR3 DNA reads as TGTGCCAGCAGCTTTATAACCGGACAAAGGAACACTGAAGCTTTCTTT. Protein sequence: CASSFITGQRNTEAFF.

The rearrangement links TRBV5-4 to TRBJ1-2; tentatively, D is TRBD1 (5 bases). The V and J ends lost 4 bases and 5 bases respectively, with 18 bases between them. Germline loops: CDR1 SGHNT, CDR2 YYREEE (reference sequence). The CDR3 contains 15 residues. The CDR3 sequence: CASSPLTGLTYGYTF. The CDR3 DNA reads as TGTGCCAGCAGCCCCTTAACAGGCCTTACATATGGCTACACCTTC.